This T cell receptor (beta chain) originates from a study of human T cells and chemical hapten exposure. Study-level results: Compared to controls, expanded TCRs made significantly more large clusters of similar CDR3s.

Each CDR3 protein is one row after TCRdb ran MiXCR on the RACE reads. The sample includes around 95,000 distinct CDR3 sequences, 10% to 14% of them seen just once. CDR3 length equals 18 residues. Germline CDR1 reads PRHDT; CDR2 reads FYEKMQ (reference sequence). V was shortened by 3 bases and J by 0 bases, with 20 bases between the two germline ends. This clonotype occurred many times. Its antigen is as yet unknown. Time point here: pre-sensitization, week 0. Noted treatment: therapeutic diphenylcyclopropenone sensitization with weekly scalp DPC. Total RNA came from unfractionated whole blood. V and J are TRBV13 and TRBJ1-1; D not resolved. The specimen was whole blood, collected in connection with sensitization to the hapten diphenylcyclopropenone (DPC). The receptor comes from a woman aged 55-69 years with alopecia areata. Some clones in this sample may be carry-over from other donors' samples. CDR3 DNA: TGTGCCAGCAGCTTTCTTTTGAATAGGTTAGACATGAACACTGAAGCTTTCTTT. Amino acid sequence: CASSFLLNRLDMNTEAFF.